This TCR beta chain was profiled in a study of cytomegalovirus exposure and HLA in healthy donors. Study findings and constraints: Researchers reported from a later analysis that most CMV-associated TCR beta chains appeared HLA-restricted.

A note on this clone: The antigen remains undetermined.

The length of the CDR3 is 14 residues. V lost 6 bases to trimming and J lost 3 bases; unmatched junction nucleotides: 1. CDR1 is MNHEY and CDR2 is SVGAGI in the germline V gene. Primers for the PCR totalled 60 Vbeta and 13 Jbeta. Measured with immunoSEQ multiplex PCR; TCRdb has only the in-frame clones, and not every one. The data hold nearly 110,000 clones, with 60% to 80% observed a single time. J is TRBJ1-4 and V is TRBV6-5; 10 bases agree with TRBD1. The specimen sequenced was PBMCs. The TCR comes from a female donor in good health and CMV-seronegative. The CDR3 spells CASSGQGANEKLFF. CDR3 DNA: TGTGCCAGCAGCGGACAGGGGGCTAATGAAAAACTGTTTTTT.